The T cell receptor beta chain under discussion was sequenced for a study of T cell repertoires in cytomegalovirus infection. Study-wide background: Public TCR beta signatures were indicative of both CMV infection and a matching HLA type. Study-wide points: Ex vivo responses were dominated by HLA-C-restricted CMV-specific TCR beta clonotypes.

TCRdb processed the reads anew with MiXCR; each CDR3 protein has one entry. In the table there are fewer than 200,000 distinct CDR3 sequences, roughly 19% of which are singletons. The germline gives CDR1 KGHDR, CDR2 SFDVKD. This CDR3 is 14 amino acids long. V gave up 5 bases and J gave up 4 bases, with 11 bases separating them. This clonotype was observed a few times. The antigen is not known. The chain has TRBV24-1 and TRBJ2-1; possible D gene TRBD1, 6 bases. This sequence originates from a human donor in good health (CMV status not recorded). Some clones in this sample may be carry-over from other donors' samples. The sequenced sample consisted of PBMCs. CDR3 amino acids: CATSGLGAYNEQFF. The CDR3 nucleotides read TGTGCCACCAGTGGACTGGGGGCATACAATGAGCAGTTCTTC.